Below, 20 T cell receptor beta chains from the same sample are listed, as sequenced in a study of blood T cell repertoires in COVID-19. This table comes from immunoSEQ multiplex PCR, and its TCRdb copy is limited to in-frame clones, with some not included. The table shows about 100,000 clones, with over 75% occurring only once. Sequenced sample: peripheral blood. The receptors come from a human donor in a cohort sampled during active COVID-19.

The CDR3 sequence is CASSTEDRGNEQYF. Here the CDR3 DNA reads TGTGCCAGTAGTACCGAGGACAGGGGCAACGAGCAGTACTTC. V gene TRBV19 combines with J gene TRBJ2-7; 9 nucleotides match TRBD1. Germline V lookup: CDR1 LNHDA, CDR2 SQIVND (reference sequence). This CDR3 is built from 14 residues. The ends lost 4 bases at V and 5 bases at J; junction bases unmatched: 6.

The chain carries TRBV7-2 and TRBJ1-2; tentative D call: TRBD1 (5 bases). Trimming took off 3 bases at V and 5 bases at J, with 13 bases between the two ends. The CDR3 covers 14 residues. The germline gives CDR1 SGHTA, CDR2 FQGNSA. The CDR3 is CASSLPGLLYGYTF. The DNA of the CDR3 is TGTGCCAGCAGCTTGCCGGGACTCCTGTATGGCTACACCTTC. The variable domain in full, with the rest retrieved from reference TRBV7-2 and TRBJ1-2, is GAGVSQSPSNKVTEKGKDVELRCDPISGHTALYWYRQSLGQGLEFLIYFQGNSAPDKSGLPSDRFSAERTGGSVSTLTIQRTQQEDSAVYLCASSLPGLLYGYTFGSGTRLTVV.

The genes are TRBV4-2 and TRBJ2-7, with D maybe TRBD2 (6 bases). V lost 3 bases, J lost 4 bases, and 16 bases lay in between. The germline V gene has CDR1 LGHNA and CDR2 YNFKEQ. The CDR3 covers 15 residues. CDR3 DNA sequence: TGTGCCAGCAGCCAGAGAGACGGGGGAGAATACGAGCAGTACTTC. Amino acids: CASSQRDGGEYEQYF.

The chain combines TRBV18 with TRBJ2-1; TRBD2 is a possible D gene (5 bases). V lost 5 bases and J 5 bases, leaving 16 bases between the germline ends. This CDR3 is 15 amino acids long. Germline lookup yields CDR1 KGHSH and CDR2 LQKENI. CDR3: CASSWQDSTNNEQFF. CDR3 in DNA: TGTGCCAGCTCATGGCAGGACTCAACAAACAATGAGCAGTTCTTC. The full variable domain, with the rest looked up from reference TRBV18 and TRBJ2-1, is NAGVMQNPRHLVRRRGQEARLRCSPMKGHSHVYWYRQLPEEGLKFMVYLQKENIIDESGMPKERFSAEFPKEGPSILRIQQVVRGDSAAYFCASSWQDSTNNEQFFGPGTRLTVL.

The chain uses TRBV11-2 and TRBJ1-4, with 9 bases that match TRBD1. The V gene end was trimmed by 5 bases and the J gene end by 2 bases; junction bases not matched to a gene: 3. Germline CDR1 reads SGHAT; CDR2 reads FQNNGV. The length of the CDR3 is 15 residues. This chain's CDR3 is CASSHGQGTNEKLFF. In DNA form, the CDR3 reads TGTGCCAGCAGCCACGGACAGGGGACTAATGAAAAACTGTTTTTT.

The rearrangement uses TRBV7-9 and TRBJ1-1; a possible D gene is TRBD1 (6 bases). The CDR3 is 15 amino acids. Trimming shortened V by 5 bases and J by 5 bases, and 18 bases separated the two germline ends. Germline V CDR1 and CDR2: SEHNR, FQNEAQ (reference sequence). The CDR3 nucleotides are TGTGCCAGCAGCCCAAGGACAGAAACGAATACTGAAGCTTTCTTT. Its translation is CASSPRTETNTEAFF.

This clone was picked up one time. V usage is TRBV4-1 and J usage is TRBJ2-1, with D unclear. CDR1 and CDR2 (germline): MGHRA, YSYEKL. The germline V and J ends were trimmed by 2 bases and 0 bases, with 8 bases remaining between them. The CDR3 extends over 15 amino acids. The CDR3 is CASSQSPSSYNEQFF. The DNA of the CDR3 is TGCGCCAGCAGCCAAAGCCCGAGCTCCTACAATGAGCAGTTCTTC.

The chain combines TRBV18 with TRBJ2-2; 10 bases are shared with TRBD1. Per the germline V gene, CDR1 is KGHSH and CDR2 is LQKENI. The CDR3 has 16 residues. Trimming cost V 2 bases and J 6 bases; bases outside gene matches: 6. The CDR3, as DNA: TGTGCCAGCTCACCAGGGACAGGGGTGATCGCCGGGGAGCTGTTTTTT. This encodes CASSPGTGVIAGELFF.

This clone was recorded once. The J gene is TRBJ1-1, the V gene TRBV5-1; no firm D call. This CDR3 region has 13 residues. CDR1 and CDR2 from the germline V gene are SGHRS and YFSETQ. V lost 4 bases and J 1 base, leaving 8 bases between the germline ends. The CDR3 nucleotides read TGCGCCAGCAGCACAATTCAGAACACTGAAGCTTTCTTT. It is translated as CASSTIQNTEAFF.

V is TRBV5-1 and J is TRBJ2-3; D remains unclear. Trimming stripped 4 bases from V and 2 bases from J, with 5 bases between. CDR1 and CDR2 from the germline V gene are SGHRS and YFSETQ. CDR3 size: 12 residues. The CDR3 reads CASSVDTDTQYF. The CDR3 nucleotides read TGCGCCAGCAGCGTAGACACAGATACGCAGTATTTT.

V is TRBV5-1 and J is TRBJ2-7; a weak D match, TRBD2 (6 bases). Looked up from germline, CDR1 is SGHRS and CDR2 is YFSETQ. This CDR3 has 16 amino acids. With 4 bases removed from V and 7 bases from J, the gap between germline ends came to 24 bases. The CDR3 sequence: CASSPRASASFQEQYF. The CDR3 DNA reads as TGCGCCAGCAGCCCCCGGGCTAGCGCCTCGTTCCAAGAGCAGTACTTC.

This clone was detected once. V gene TRBV7-2 combines with J gene TRBJ2-5; 7 bases match TRBD2. In germline, CDR1 is SGHTA, CDR2 FQGNSA. The CDR3 runs to 15 residues. Trimming at V came to 1 base and at J to 4 bases, leaving 6 bases not matched to a gene. In DNA, the CDR3 is TGTGCCAGCAGCTTAGGTGGGGGGGTTTTAGAGACCCAGTACTTC. Translating it yields CASSLGGGVLETQYF.

This clone came up a few times. The chain carries TRBV6-1 and TRBJ1-2; D not certain. V lost 3 bases to trimming and J lost 8 bases, with 13 bases between them. The CDR3 totals 13 residues. Germline V lookup: CDR1 MNHNS, CDR2 SASEGT. The DNA for the CDR3 is TGTGCCAGCAGTGACACAAACAATCGAGGCTACACCTTC. It encodes CASSDTNNRGYTF.

J is TRBJ2-1 and V is TRBV27; 14 bases fit TRBD2. Trimming at V came to 6 bases and at J to 10 bases, leaving 8 bases not matched to a gene. The CDR3 covers 15 residues. The germline gives CDR1 MNHEY, CDR2 SMNVEV (reference sequence). The chain's CDR3 is CASRQTGLAGEEQFF. The CDR3 nucleotides are TGTGCCAGCAGGCAAACGGGACTAGCGGGAGAAGAGCAGTTCTTC.

This chain connects TRBV4-3 to TRBJ2-3; perhaps TRBD1 as D (6 bases). Trimming stripped 5 bases from V and 3 bases from J, with 9 bases between. The CDR3 contains 13 residues. The germline V gene encodes CDR1 LGHNA and CDR2 YSLEER. The CDR3: CASSIGQTDTQYF. In DNA, the CDR3 is TGCGCCAGCAGCATCGGACAGACAGATACGCAGTATTTT.

This clone was recorded only once. This chain joins TRBV19 and TRBJ2-7, with 8 bases matching TRBD2. The CDR3 is 14 amino acids. The germline gives CDR1 LNHDA, CDR2 SQIVND (reference sequence). After removal of 1 base from V and 2 bases from J, the junction contained 1 base not matched to a gene. As DNA, the CDR3 is TGTGCCAGTAGTATAGCGGGGGGGACCTACGAGCAGTACTTC. This translates into CASSIAGGTYEQYF.

This chain uses TRBV19 with TRBJ2-6, with TRBD1 identical over 7 bases. Germline V lookup: CDR1 LNHDA, CDR2 SQIVND (reference sequence). Trimming cost V 4 bases and J 3 bases; bases outside gene matches: 3. The CDR3 totals 15 residues. For the CDR3, the DNA is TGTGCCAGTAGTAGCCAGGGGGATGGGGCCAACGTCCTGACTTTC. It yields the protein CASSSQGDGANVLTF.

This chain links TRBV29-1 with TRBJ2-6; D may be TRBD1 (5 bases). CDR1 and CDR2 (germline): SQVTM, ANQGSEA. V was pared by 2 bases and J by 2 bases, with 7 bases between. This CDR3 is 14 amino acids long. CDR3 loop: CSVESTAGANVLTF. CDR3 coding DNA: TGCAGCGTTGAATCGACAGCTGGGGCCAACGTCCTGACTTTC. Filled out from reference TRBV29-1 and TRBJ2-6, the complete variable domain reads SAVISQKPSRDICQRGTSLTIQCQVDSQVTMMFWYRQQPGQSLTLIATANQGSEATYESGFVIDKFPISRPNLTFSTLTVSNMSPEDSSIYLCSVESTAGANVLTFGAGSRLTVL.

The rearrangement joins TRBV14 to TRBJ2-1; 7 nucleotides align to TRBD2. The CDR3 is 13 amino acids. Germline V gene sequence: CDR1 SGHDN, CDR2 FVKESK. V gave up 4 bases and J gave up 15 bases; unmatched junction bases: 12. The CDR3 region is CASSPKVGGRGFF. In DNA form, the CDR3 reads TGTGCCAGCAGCCCTAAGGTCGGGGGGAGAGGGTTCTTC.

The chain links TRBV19 to TRBJ1-3; 7 bases are shared with TRBD1. The V gene end was trimmed by 8 bases and the J gene end by 4 bases; junction bases not matched to a gene: 5. CDR3 length: 13 amino acids. Germline CDR1 is LNHDA and CDR2 is SQIVND (reference sequence). CDR3 sequence reads: CASADRLGNTIYF. The CDR3 coding sequence is TGTGCCAGTGCGGACAGGTTGGGAAACACCATATATTTT.